A single sample gave rise to the 4 T cell receptor beta chains below, sequenced in a study of identical twins. TCRdb used MiXCR to reprocess the 5' RACE reads, holding one entry per CDR3 protein. The sample has 450,000 or so distinct CDR3 sequences, over 11% seen once. The same sample was also studied in work on yellow fever vaccine responses in identical twins.

The sequenced sample was CD4+ T cells sorted from blood. The receptors originated from a woman aged 18-29 years in good health.

The rearrangement uses TRBV29-1 and TRBJ1-2, with D possibly matching TRBD1 (5 bases). The CDR3 is 14 amino acids. The germline CDR1 and CDR2 sequences are SQVTM and ANQGSEA. Trimming left V 2 bases short and J 5 bases short, with 15 bases between. CDR3 nucleotide sequence: TGCAGCGTTGAACTAGACCTCGGGGGGTATGGCTACACCTTC. Amino acid sequence: CSVELDLGGYGYTF.

The sample holds many counts of this clonotype. The rearrangement uses TRBV12-3 or TRBV12-4 and TRBJ2-3; D might be TRBD2 (5 bases). The CDR3 has 16 residues. V gave up 6 bases and J gave up 2 bases, with 18 bases separating them. The CDR3 bases are TGTGCCAGCAGACCCGAGGGCGGTCGGGCCACAGATACGCAGTATTTT. It is translated as CASRPEGGRATDTQYF.

Only a few counts were recorded for this clonotype. V is TRBV12-3 or TRBV12-4 and J is TRBJ1-5, with a weak D call TRBD1 (6 bases). Trimming stripped 6 bases from V and 4 bases from J, with 13 bases between. The length of the CDR3 is 14 residues. As DNA, the CDR3 is TGTGCCAGCAGAGAACAGGGTCTTAATCAGCCCCAGCATTTT. Translation: CASREQGLNQPQHF.

The J gene is TRBJ1-6, the V gene TRBV7-9, with D possibly TRBD1 on 6 matching bases. The CDR3 runs to 17 residues. V lost 1 base, J lost 8 bases, and 18 bases lay in between. The germline V gene encodes CDR1 SEHNR and CDR2 FQNEAQ (reference sequence). CDR3 in amino acids: CASSLDPPGQGHSPLHF. DNA of the CDR3: TGTGCCAGCAGCTTAGATCCTCCGGGTCAGGGGCATTCACCCCTCCACTTT.